This passage covers 2 T cell receptor beta chains from one sample sequenced in a study of shared clonotypes between healthy human individuals. CD45RO-negative, CCR7-positively selected cells formed the naive CD8 fraction, excluding terminally differentiated effector memory CD45RA+ cells. The data were produced by immunoSEQ multiplex PCR, yet TCRdb's version contains in-frame clones alone and is incomplete. The sample shows about 1,900,000 clones, about 94% of them seen only once. The sequencing sample was made of naive CD8+ T cells sorted from blood. All receptors come from a young man in good health.

This rearrangement joins TRBV7-9 to TRBJ2-7; weak D call: TRBD2 (6 bases). The CDR3 covers 18 residues. The germline V gene encodes CDR1 SEHNR and CDR2 FQNEAQ (reference sequence). V was pared by 0 bases and J by 2 bases, with 20 bases between. The CDR3 spells CASSLAELGDWRTYEQYF. The CDR3 nucleotides are TGTGCCAGCAGCTTAGCTGAGTTGGGGGACTGGAGGACCTACGAGCAGTACTTC.

The CDR3 region has the DNA TGTGCCATCAGGTGGGACAGGGGGTCCTACGAGCAGTACTTC. It yields the protein CAIRWDRGSYEQYF. V and J are TRBV10-3 and TRBJ2-7; 11 nucleotides line up with TRBD1. V lost 6 bases and J lost 1; bases outside the gene matches: 2. This CDR3 region has 14 residues. CDR1 is ENHRY, CDR2 SYGVKD, per germline.